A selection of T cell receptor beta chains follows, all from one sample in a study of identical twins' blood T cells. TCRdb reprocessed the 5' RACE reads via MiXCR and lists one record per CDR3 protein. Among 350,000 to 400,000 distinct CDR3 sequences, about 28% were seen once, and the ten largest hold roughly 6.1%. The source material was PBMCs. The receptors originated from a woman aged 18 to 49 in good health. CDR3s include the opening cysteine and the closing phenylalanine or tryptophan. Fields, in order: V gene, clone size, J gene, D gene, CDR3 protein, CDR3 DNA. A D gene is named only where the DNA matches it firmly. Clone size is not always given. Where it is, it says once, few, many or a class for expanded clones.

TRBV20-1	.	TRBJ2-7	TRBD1	CSASGRGSYSYEQYF	TGCAGTGCTAGTGGCAGGGGGTCTTACTCCTACGAGCAGTACTTC
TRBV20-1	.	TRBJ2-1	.	CSARSYNEQFF	TGCAGTGCTAGGTCCTACAATGAGCAGTTCTTC
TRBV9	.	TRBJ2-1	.	CASSVLSASYNEQFF	TGTGCCAGCAGCGTTTTATCTGCATCCTACAATGAGCAGTTCTTC
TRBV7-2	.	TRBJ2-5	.	CASSLASGFSDQETQYF	TGTGCCAGCAGCTTAGCCTCAGGGTTTAGCGATCAAGAGACCCAGTACTTC
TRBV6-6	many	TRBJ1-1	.	CASSTPGQVNTEAFF	TGTGCCAGCAGTACTCCGGGCCAAGTTAACACTGAAGCTTTCTTT
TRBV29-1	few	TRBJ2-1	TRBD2	CSVVSRLAVNEQFF	TGCAGCGTTGTATCCCGGCTAGCGGTGAATGAGCAGTTCTTC
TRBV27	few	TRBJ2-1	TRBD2	CASSPIAGRNEQFF	TGTGCCAGCAGTCCCATAGCGGGTCGCAATGAGCAGTTCTTC
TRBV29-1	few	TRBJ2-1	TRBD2	CSIPTSGGGNEQFF	TGCAGCATCCCGACTAGCGGGGGGGGCAATGAGCAGTTCTTC
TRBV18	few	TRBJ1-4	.	CASSPGLNEKLFF	TGTGCCAGCTCACCGGGCCTTAATGAAAAACTGTTTTTT
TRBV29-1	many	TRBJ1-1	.	CSDQYGSTLDTEAFF	TGCAGCGACCAGTATGGTTCGACTTTGGACACTGAAGCTTTCTTT